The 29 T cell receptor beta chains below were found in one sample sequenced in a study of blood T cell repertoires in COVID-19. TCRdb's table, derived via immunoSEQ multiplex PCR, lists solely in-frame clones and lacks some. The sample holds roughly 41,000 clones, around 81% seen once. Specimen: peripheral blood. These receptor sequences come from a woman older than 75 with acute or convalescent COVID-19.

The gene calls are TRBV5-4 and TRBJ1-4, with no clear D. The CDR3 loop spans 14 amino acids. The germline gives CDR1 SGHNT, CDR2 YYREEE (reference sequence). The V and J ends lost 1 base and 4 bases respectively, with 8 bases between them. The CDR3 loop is CASSLPGDNEKLFF. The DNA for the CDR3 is TGTGCCAGCAGCTTGCCCGGGGATAATGAAAAACTGTTTTTT.

The CDR3 here is CASSYGPGWNTEAFF. The DNA of the CDR3 is TGTGCCAGCAGCTATGGGCCAGGGTGGAACACTGAAGCTTTCTTT. The rearrangement links TRBV5-8 to TRBJ1-1, with a possible D match to TRBD1 (5 bases). From germline, CDR1 is SGHTS and CDR2 YDEGEE. V dropped 3 bases and J dropped 1 base, with 13 bases sitting between them. This CDR3 is built from 15 residues.

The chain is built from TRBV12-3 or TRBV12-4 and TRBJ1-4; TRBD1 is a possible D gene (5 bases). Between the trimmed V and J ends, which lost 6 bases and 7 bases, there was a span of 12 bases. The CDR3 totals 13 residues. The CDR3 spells CASRWGGTEKLFF. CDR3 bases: TGTGCCAGCAGATGGGGGGGTACTGAAAAACTGTTTTTT.

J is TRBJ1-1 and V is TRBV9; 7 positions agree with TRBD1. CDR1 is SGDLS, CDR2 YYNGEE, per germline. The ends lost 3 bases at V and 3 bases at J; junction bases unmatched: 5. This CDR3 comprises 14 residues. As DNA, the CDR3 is TGTGCCAGCAGCGAGAGGGACAGCTACACTGAAGCTTTCTTT. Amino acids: CASSERDSYTEAFF.

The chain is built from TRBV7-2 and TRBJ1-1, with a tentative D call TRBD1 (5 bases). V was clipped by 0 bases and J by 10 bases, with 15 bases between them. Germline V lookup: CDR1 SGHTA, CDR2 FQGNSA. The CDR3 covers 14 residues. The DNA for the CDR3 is TGTGCCAGCAGCTTAGCGTCACGGATCCAGGGAGCTTTCTTT. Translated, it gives CASSLASRIQGAFF.

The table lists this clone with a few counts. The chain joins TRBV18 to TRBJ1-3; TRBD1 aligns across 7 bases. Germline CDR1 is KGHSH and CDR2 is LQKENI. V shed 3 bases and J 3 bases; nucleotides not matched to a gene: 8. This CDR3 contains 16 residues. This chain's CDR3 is CASSPSGQGGGNTIYF. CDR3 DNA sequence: TGTGCCAGCTCACCTTCCGGCCAGGGGGGTGGAAACACCATATATTTT.

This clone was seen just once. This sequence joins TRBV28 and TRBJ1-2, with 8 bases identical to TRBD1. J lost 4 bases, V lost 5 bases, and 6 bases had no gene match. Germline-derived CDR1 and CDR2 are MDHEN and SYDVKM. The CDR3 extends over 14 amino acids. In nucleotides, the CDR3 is TGTGCCAGCAGTGTGACAGGGGACAGCTATGGCTACACCTTC. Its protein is CASSVTGDSYGYTF.

The CDR3 sequence is CASSQAAPNTGELFF. In nucleotides, the CDR3 is TGCGCCAGCAGCCAGGCTGCACCGAACACCGGGGAGCTGTTTTTT. V and J are TRBV4-1 and TRBJ2-2; no definite D call. V was trimmed by 3 bases and J by 0 bases, leaving 8 bases between them. Germline lookup yields CDR1 MGHRA and CDR2 YSYEKL. This CDR3 is 15 amino acids long.

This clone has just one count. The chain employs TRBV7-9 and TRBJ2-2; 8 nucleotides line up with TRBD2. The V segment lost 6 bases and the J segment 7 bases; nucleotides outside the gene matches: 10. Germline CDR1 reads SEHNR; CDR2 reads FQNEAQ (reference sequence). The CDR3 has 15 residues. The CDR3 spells CASRITGGAIGELFF. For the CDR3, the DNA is TGTGCCAGCAGAATCACCGGGGGGGCCATCGGGGAGCTGTTTTTT.

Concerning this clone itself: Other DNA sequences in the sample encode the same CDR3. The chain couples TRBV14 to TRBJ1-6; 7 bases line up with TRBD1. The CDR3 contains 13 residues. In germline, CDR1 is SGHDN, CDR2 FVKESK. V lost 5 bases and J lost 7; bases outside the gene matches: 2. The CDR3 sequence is CASSRDSNSPLHF. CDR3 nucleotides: TGTGCCAGCAGCAGGGACAGCAATTCACCCCTCCACTTT.

CDR3 coding DNA: TGCGCCAGCAGCCCGACAGGGGACCGGGAGACCCAGTACTTC. Its translation: CASSPTGDRETQYF. The gene calls are TRBV5-1 and TRBJ2-5; 8 bases are a match to TRBD1. This CDR3 spans 14 amino acids. Looked up from germline, CDR1 is SGHRS and CDR2 is YFSETQ. The J segment lost 5 bases and the V segment lost 4 bases, leaving 7 bases of the junction unmatched.

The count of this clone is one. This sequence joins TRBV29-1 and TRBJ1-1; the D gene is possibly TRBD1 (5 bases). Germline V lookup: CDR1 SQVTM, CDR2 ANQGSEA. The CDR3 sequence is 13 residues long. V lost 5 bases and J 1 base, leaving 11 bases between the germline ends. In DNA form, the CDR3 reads TGCAGCGTTACGTTGGGGGGGAACACTGAAGCTTTCTTT. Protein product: CSVTLGGNTEAFF.

As DNA, the CDR3 is TGTGCCAGCAGCGCCCTCGGGGAGGGGCCCTACGAGCAGTACTTC. Its protein is CASSALGEGPYEQYF. The V and J genes are TRBV9 and TRBJ2-7; 7 bases map to TRBD2. The V and J ends lost 3 bases and 2 bases, in that order; junction bases with no gene match: 8. This CDR3 comprises 15 residues. CDR1 SGDLS and CDR2 YYNGEE come from the germline V gene.

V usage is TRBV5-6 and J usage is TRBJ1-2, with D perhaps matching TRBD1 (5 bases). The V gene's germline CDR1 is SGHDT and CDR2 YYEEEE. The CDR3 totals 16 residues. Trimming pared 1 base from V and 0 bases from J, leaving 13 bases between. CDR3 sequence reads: CASSLFGDSANYGYTF. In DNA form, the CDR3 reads TGTGCCAGCAGCTTGTTCGGAGACAGCGCTAACTATGGCTACACCTTC.

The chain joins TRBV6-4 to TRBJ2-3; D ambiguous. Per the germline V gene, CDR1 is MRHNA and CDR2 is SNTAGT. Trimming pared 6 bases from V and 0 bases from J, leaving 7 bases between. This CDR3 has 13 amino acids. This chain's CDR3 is CASREPSTDTQYF. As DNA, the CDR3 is TGTGCCAGCAGGGAGCCTAGCACAGATACGCAGTATTTT.

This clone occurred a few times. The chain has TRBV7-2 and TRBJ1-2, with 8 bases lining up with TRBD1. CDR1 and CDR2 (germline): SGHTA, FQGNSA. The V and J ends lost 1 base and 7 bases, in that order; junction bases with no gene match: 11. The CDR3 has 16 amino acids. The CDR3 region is CASSLGRGRLVGGYTF. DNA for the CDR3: TGTGCCAGCAGCTTAGGCAGGGGGCGCTTAGTAGGTGGCTACACCTTC.

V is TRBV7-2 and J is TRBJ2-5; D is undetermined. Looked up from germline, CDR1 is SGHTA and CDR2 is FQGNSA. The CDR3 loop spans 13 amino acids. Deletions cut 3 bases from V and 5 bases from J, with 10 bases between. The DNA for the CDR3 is TGTGCCAGCAGCTTCCATCTTCAGGAGACCCAGTACTTC. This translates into CASSFHLQETQYF.

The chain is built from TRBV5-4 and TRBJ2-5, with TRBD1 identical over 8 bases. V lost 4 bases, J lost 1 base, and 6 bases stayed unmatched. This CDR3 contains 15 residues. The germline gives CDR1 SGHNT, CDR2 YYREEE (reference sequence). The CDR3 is CASSPRQGIQETQYF. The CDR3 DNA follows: TGTGCCAGCAGCCCACGACAGGGGATCCAAGAGACCCAGTACTTC.

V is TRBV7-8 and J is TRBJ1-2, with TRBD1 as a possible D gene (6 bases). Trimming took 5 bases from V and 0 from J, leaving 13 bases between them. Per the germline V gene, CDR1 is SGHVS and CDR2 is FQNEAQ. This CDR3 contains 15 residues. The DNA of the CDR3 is TGTGCCAGCAGCCGAGGGGGGGTTACTAACTATGGCTACACCTTC. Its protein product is CASSRGGVTNYGYTF.

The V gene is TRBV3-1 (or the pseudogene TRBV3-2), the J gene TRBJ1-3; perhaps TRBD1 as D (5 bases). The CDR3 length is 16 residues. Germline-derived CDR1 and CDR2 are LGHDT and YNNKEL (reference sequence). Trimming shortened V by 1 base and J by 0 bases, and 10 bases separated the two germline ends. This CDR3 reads CASSQGPDSSGNTIYF. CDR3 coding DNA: TGTGCCAGCAGCCAAGGGCCCGACAGCTCTGGAAACACCATATATTTT.

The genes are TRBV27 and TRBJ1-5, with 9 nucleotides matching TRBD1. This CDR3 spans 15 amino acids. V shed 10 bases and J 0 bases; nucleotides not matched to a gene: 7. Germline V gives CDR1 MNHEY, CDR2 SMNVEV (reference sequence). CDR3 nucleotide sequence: TGTGCCACGTCGAGGACAGGGGATAGCAATCAGCCCCAGCATTTT. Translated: CATSRTGDSNQPQHF.

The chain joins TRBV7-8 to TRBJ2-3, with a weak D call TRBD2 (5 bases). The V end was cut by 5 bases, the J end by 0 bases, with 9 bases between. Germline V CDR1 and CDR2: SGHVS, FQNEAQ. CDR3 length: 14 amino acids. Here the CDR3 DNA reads TGTGCCAGCAGCCCCCGACTAAGCACAGATACGCAGTATTTT. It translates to CASSPRLSTDTQYF.

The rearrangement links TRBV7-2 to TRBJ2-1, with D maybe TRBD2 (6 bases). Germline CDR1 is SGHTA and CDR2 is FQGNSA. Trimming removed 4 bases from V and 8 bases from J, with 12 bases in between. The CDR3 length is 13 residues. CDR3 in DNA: TGTGCCAGCAGCTACACTTGGGGGGATGAGCAGTTCTTC. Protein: CASSYTWGDEQFF.

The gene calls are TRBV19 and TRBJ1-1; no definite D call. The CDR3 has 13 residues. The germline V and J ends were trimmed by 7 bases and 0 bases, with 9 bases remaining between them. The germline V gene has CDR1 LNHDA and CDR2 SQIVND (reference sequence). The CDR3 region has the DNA TGTGCCAGTAAGGAGGCGGTGAACACTGAAGCTTTCTTT. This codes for CASKEAVNTEAFF.

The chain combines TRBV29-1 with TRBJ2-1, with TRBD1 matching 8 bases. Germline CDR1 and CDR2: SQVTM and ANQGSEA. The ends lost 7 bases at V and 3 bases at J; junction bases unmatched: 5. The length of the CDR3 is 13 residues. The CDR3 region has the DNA TGCAGCGCCGGACAGGGACTCTACAATGAGCAGTTCTTC. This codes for CSAGQGLYNEQFF.

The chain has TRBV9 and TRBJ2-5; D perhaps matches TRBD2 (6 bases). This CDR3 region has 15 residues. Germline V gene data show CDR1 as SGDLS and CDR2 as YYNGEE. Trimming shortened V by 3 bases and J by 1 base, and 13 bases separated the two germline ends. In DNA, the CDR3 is TGTGCCAGCAGCGCAGAGGGAGGACTCCAAGAGACCCAGTACTTC. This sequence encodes CASSAEGGLQETQYF.

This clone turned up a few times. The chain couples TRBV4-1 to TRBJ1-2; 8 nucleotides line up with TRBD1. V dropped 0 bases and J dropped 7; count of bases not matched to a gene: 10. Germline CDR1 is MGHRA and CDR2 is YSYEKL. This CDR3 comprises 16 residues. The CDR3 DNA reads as TGCGCCAGCAGCCAAGAAATAGGGCAGGGGGCGGCTGGCTACACCTTC. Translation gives CASSQEIGQGAAGYTF.

The CDR3 loop is CASSFERGSYNEQFF. CDR3 nucleotides: TGTGCCAGCAGCTTCGAGCGGGGATCCTACAATGAGCAGTTCTTC. The chain carries TRBV7-2 and TRBJ2-1; TRBD2 agrees at 7 bases. CDR1 is SGHTA and CDR2 is FQGNSA in the germline V gene. The junction had 3 bases not matched to a gene; V was cut back by 3 bases and J by 1 base. The CDR3 consists of 15 residues.

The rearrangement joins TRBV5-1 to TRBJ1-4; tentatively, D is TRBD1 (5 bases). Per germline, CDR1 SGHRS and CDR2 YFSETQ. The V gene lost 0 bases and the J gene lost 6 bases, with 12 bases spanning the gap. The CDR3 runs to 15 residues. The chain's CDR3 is CASSLEGQLHEKLFF. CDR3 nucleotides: TGCGCCAGCAGCTTGGAGGGGCAGTTACATGAAAAACTGTTTTTT.